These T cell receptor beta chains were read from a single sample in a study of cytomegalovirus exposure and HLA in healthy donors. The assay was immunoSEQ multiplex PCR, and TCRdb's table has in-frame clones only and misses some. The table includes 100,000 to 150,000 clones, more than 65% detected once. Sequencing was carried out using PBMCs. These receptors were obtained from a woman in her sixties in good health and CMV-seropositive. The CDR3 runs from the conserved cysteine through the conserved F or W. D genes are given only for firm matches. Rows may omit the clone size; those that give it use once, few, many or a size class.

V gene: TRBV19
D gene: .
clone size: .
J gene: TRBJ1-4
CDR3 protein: CASSPTRATNEKLFF
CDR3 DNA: TGTGCCAGTAGTCCCACCAGGGCCACTAATGAAAAACTGTTTTTT

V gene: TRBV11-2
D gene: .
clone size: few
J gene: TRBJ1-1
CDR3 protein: CASSPDIPEAFF
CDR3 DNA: TGTGCCAGCAGCCCAGACATACCTGAAGCTTTCTTT

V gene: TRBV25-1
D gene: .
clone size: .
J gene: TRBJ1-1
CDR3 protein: CASSESGTLSEAFF
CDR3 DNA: TGTGCCAGCAGTGAATCGGGGACACTATCAGAAGCTTTCTTT

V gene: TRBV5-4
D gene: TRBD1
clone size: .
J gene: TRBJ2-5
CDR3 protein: CASSWTGAQETQYF
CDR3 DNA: TGTGCCAGCAGTTGGACAGGGGCTCAAGAGACCCAGTACTTC

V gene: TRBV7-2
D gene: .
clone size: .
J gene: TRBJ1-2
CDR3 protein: CASSDLMATGF
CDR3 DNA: TGTGCCAGCAGCGATCTAATGGCTACGGGCTTC

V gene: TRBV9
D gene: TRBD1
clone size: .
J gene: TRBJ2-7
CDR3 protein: CASSVSGTAGYEQYF
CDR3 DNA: TGTGCCAGCAGCGTATCCGGGACAGCCGGCTACGAGCAGTACTTC

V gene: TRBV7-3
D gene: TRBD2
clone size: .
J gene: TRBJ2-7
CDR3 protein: CASSISGGISYEQYF
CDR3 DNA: TGTGCCAGCAGCATAAGCGGGGGGATCTCCTACGAGCAGTACTTC

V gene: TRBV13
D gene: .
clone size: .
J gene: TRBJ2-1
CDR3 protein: CASSATSSSYNEQFF
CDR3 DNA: TGTGCCAGCAGCGCCACCTCTAGCTCCTACAATGAGCAGTTCTTC

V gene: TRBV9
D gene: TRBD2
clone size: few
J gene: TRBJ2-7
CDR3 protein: CASSVGGLELEQYF
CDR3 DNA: TGTGCCAGCAGCGTAGGGGGACTAGAGCTCGAGCAGTACTTC

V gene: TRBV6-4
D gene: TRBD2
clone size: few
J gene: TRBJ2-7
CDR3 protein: CASSPSGGVSSYEQYF
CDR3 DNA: TGTGCCAGCAGCCCCTCGGGGGGGGTAAGTTCCTACGAGCAGTACTTC

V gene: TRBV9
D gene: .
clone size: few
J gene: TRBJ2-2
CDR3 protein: CASRGQGNTGELFF
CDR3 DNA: TGTGCCAGCAGGGGGCAGGGGAACACCGGGGAGCTGTTTTTT

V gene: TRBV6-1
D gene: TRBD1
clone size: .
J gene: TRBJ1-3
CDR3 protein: CASSRGQGDGNTIYF
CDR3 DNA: TGTGCCAGCAGCCGCGGACAGGGGGATGGAAACACCATATATTTT

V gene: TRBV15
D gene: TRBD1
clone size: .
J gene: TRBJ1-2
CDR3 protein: CATSSRDRFSNYGYTF
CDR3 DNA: TGTGCCACCAGCAGCAGGGACAGGTTTTCTAACTATGGCTACACCTTC

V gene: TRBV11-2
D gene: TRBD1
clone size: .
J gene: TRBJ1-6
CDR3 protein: CASSLGQGANSPLHF
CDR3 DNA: TGTGCCAGCAGCTTGGGACAGGGCGCTAATTCACCCCTCCACTTT

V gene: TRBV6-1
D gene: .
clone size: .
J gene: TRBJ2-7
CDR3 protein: CACHRDHEQYF
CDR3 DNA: TGTGCCTGTCACAGGGACCACGAGCAGTACTTC

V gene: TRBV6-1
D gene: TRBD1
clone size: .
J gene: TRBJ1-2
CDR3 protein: CATSSQGESYGYTF
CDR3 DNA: TGTGCAACCAGCTCACAGGGGGAGTCCTATGGCTACACCTTC

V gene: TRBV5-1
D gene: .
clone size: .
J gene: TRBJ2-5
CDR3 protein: CASSLAVGAYETQYF
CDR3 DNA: TGCGCCAGCAGCTTGGCCGTGGGGGCTTATGAGACCCAGTACTTC

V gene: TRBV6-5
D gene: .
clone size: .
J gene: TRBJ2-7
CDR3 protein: CASSYDAQGFEQYF
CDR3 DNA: TGTGCCAGCAGTTACGACGCGCAGGGTTTCGAGCAGTACTTC

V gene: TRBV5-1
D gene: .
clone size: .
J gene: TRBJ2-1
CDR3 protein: CASSLSDEQFF
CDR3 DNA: TGCGCCAGCAGCTTAAGCGATGAGCAGTTCTTC

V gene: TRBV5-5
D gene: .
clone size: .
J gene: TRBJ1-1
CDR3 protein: CASSGREDSEAFF
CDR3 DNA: TGTGCCAGCAGCGGACGGGAGGACAGTGAAGCTTTCTTT

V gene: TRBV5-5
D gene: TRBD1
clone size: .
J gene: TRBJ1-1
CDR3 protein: CASSSYRGGTEAFF
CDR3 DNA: TGTGCCAGCAGCTCTTACAGGGGCGGGACTGAAGCTTTCTTT

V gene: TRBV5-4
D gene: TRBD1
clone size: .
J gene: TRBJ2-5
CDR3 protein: CASRGTDPSSEQYF
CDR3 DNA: TGTGCCAGCAGGGGGACAGATCCTTCGAGTGAGCAGTACTTC

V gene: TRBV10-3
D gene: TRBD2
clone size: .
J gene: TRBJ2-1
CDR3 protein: CAISDGGSGGNNEQFF
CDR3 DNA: TGTGCCATCAGTGACGGTGGTAGCGGGGGGAATAATGAGCAGTTCTTC